This TCR beta chain was captured in a study of blood T cell repertoires in COVID-19. In this sample, this clone turned up a few times. Authors' analysis steps: By means of reference gene primer amplification, nucleated cell counts were estimated. Produced via immunoSEQ multiplex PCR; TCRdb's table is partial and in-frame only. D and trimming come from the DNA, and the V and J calls and clone size come from that table. The profile shows under 300,000 clones, around nine tenths of them singletons. The CDR3 spans 11 residues. CDR1 and CDR2 (germline): SGDLS, YYNGEE. V lost 4 bases, J lost 2 bases, and 3 bases lay in between.

J is TRBJ2-5 and V is TRBV9; unclear D gene. Sequenced sample: peripheral blood. The receptor was isolated from a woman aged 70-85 years with active or convalescent COVID-19. Here the CDR3 reads CASSSQETQYF. The CDR3 DNA follows: TGTGCCAGCAGCTCTCAAGAGACCCAGTACTTC.